This TCR beta chain is from a study of T cell responses to AZD1222 COVID-19 vaccine. This table comes from immunoSEQ multiplex PCR, and its TCRdb copy is limited to in-frame clones, with some not included. The sample carries over 50,000 clones, 81% recorded once. The V gene's germline CDR1 is MNHEY and CDR2 SMNVEV (reference sequence). The V segment lost 6 bases and the J segment 9 bases; nucleotides outside the gene matches: 1. CDR3 length: 13 amino acids. The chain is built from TRBV27 and TRBJ2-1, with 14 bases identical to TRBD2. The sequence was collected from an adult who received the AZD1222 COVID-19 vaccine. The specimen comprised peripheral blood, sampled 28 days after the second AZD1222 dose. The CDR3 DNA reads TGTGCCAGCAGAGGACTAGCGGGGGGTGAGCAGTTCTTC. This translates into CASRGLAGGEQFF.